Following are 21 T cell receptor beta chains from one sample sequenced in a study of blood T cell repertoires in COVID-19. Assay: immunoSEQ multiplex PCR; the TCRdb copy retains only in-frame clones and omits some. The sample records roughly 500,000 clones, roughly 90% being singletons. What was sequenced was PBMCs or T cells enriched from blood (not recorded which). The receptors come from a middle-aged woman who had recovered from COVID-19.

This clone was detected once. The CDR3 coding sequence is TGCGCCAGCAGCCAAGATTGGGTCGGCCTGAGAGCGCCCTACGAGCAGTACTTC. The encoded protein is CASSQDWVGLRAPYEQYF. V and J are TRBV4-3 and TRBJ2-7, with D unresolved. The CDR3 is 18 residues long. Germline V CDR1 and CDR2: LGHNA, YSLEER. V dropped 0 bases and J dropped 2 bases, with 20 bases sitting between them.

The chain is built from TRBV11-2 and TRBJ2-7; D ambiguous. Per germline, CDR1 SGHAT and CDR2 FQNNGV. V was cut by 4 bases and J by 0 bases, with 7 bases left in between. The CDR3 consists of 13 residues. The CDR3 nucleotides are TGTGCCAGCAGCTCCGGTCGCTCCTACGAGCAGTACTTC. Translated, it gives CASSSGRSYEQYF.

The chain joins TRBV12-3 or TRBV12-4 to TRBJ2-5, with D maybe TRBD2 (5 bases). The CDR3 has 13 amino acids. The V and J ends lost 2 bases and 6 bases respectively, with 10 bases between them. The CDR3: CASSLLAEKTQYF. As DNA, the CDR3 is TGTGCCAGCAGTTTACTAGCTGAAAAGACCCAGTACTTC.

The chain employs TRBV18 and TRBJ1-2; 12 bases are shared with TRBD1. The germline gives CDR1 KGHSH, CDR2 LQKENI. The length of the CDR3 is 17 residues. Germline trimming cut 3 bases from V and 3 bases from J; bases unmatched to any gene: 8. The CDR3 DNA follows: TGTGCCAGCTCACCCTTACCGGGACAGGGGGCGGACTATGGCTACACCTTC. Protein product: CASSPLPGQGADYGYTF.

The CDR3 protein is CSASKAGGPTNTGELFF. The CDR3 bases are TGCAGTGCTAGTAAGGCGGGAGGACCTACGAACACCGGGGAGCTGTTTTTT. J is TRBJ2-2 and V is TRBV20-1, with 8 nucleotides matching TRBD2. With V trimmed by 3 bases and J by 0 bases, 9 bases remained unmatched. This CDR3 comprises 17 residues. In germline, CDR1 is DFQATT, CDR2 SNEGSKA (reference sequence).

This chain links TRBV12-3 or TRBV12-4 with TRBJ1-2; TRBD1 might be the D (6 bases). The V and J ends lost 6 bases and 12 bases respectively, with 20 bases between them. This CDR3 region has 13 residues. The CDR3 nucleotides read TGTGCCAGCAGCACCCGGACAGTCGGTTTCGACACCTTC. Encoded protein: CASSTRTVGFDTF.

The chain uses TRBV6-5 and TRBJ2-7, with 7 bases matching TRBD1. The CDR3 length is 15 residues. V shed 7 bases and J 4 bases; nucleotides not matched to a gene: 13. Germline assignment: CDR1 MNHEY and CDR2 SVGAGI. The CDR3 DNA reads TGTGCCAGCATTCAAACCTACAGGGGTGCGTACGAGCAGTACTTC. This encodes CASIQTYRGAYEQYF.

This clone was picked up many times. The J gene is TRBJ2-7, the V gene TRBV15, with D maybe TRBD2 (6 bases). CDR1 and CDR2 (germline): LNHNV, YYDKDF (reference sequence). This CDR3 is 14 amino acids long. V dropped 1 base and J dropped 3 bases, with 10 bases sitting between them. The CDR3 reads CATSRGGGDYEQYF. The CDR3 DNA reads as TGTGCCACCAGCAGAGGGGGCGGGGACTACGAGCAGTACTTC. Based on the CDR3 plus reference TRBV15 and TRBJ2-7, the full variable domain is DAMVIQNPRYQVTQFGKPVTLSCSQTLNHNVMYWYQQKSSQAPKLLFHYYDKDFNNEADTPDNFQSRRPNTSFCFLDIRSPGLGDTAMYLCATSRGGGDYEQYFGPGTRLTVT.

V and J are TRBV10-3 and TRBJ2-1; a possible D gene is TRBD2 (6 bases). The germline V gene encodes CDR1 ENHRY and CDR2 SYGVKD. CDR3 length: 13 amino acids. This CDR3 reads CAAGTPKFDEQFF. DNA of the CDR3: TGTGCAGCCGGGACTCCCAAGTTTGATGAGCAGTTCTTC.

Written as DNA, the CDR3 is TGTGCCAGCAGCTTAGGAAATCGGCGGGAGGAGGAGCAGTTCTTC. Residues: CASSLGNRREEEQFF. The chain carries TRBV7-8 and TRBJ2-1; TRBD2 agrees at 8 bases. V trimming: 1 base; J trimming: 10 bases; junction bases outside the gene matches: 9. Germline assignment: CDR1 SGHVS and CDR2 FQNEAQ. The CDR3 length is 15 residues.

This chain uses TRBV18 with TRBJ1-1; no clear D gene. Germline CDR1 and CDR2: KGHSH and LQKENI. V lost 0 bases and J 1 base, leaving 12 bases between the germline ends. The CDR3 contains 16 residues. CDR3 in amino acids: CASSPPGSGRNTEAFF. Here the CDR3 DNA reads TGTGCCAGCTCACCACCGGGCAGTGGGAGGAACACTGAAGCTTTCTTT.

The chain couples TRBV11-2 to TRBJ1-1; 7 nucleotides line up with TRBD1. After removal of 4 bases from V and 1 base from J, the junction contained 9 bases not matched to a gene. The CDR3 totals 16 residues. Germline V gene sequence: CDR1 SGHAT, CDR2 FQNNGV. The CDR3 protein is CASSWGATGENTEAFF. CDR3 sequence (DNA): TGTGCCAGCAGCTGGGGGGCCACAGGGGAGAACACTGAAGCTTTCTTT.

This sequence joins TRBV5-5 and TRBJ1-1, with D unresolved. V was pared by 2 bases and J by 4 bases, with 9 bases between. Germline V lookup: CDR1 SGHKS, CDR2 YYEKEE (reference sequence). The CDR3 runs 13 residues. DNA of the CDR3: TGTGCCAGCAGCTTCACGAGTGGCACTGAAGCTTTCTTT. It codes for CASSFTSGTEAFF.

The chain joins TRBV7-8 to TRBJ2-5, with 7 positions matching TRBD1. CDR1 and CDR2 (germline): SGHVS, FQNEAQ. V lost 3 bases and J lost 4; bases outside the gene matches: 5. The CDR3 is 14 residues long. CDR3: CASSLVGDRETQYF. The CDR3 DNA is TGTGCCAGCAGCTTGGTGGGGGACAGAGAGACCCAGTACTTC.

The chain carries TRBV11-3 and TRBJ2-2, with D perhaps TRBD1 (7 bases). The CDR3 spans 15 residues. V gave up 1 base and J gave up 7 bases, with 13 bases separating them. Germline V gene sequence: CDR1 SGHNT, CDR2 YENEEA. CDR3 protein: CASSLGRGHSGELFF. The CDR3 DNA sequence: TGTGCCAGCAGCTTAGGGAGGGGGCATAGCGGGGAGCTGTTTTTT.

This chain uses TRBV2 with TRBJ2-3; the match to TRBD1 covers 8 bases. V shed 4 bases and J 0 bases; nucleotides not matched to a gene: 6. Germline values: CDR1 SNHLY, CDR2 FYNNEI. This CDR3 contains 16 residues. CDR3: CASSAPGGASTDTQYF. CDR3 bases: TGTGCCAGCAGTGCCCCAGGGGGCGCCAGCACAGATACGCAGTATTTT. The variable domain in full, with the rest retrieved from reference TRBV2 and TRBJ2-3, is EPEVTQTPSHQVTQMGQEVILRCVPISNHLYFYWYRQILGQKVEFLVSFYNNEISEKSEIFDDQFSVERPDGSNFTLKIRSTKLEDSAMYFCASSAPGGASTDTQYFGPGTRLTVL.

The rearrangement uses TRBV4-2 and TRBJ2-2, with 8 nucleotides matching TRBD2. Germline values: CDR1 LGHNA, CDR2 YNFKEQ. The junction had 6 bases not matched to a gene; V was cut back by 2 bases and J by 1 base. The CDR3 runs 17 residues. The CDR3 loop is CASSQRERGMNTGELFF. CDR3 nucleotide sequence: TGTGCCAGCAGCCAAAGAGAGCGGGGGATGAACACCGGGGAGCTGTTTTTT.

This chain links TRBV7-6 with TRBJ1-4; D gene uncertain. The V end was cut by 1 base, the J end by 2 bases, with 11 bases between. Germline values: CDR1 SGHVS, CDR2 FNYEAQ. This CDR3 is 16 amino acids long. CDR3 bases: TGTGCCAGCAGCTTAGACGGGTTTCCGACTAATGAAAAACTGTTTTTT. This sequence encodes CASSLDGFPTNEKLFF.

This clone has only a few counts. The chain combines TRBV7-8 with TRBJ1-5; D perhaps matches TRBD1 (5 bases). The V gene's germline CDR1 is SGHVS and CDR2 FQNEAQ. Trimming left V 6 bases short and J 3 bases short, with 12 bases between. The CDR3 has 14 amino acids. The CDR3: CASSSTGVNQPQHF. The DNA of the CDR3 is TGTGCCAGCAGTTCCACAGGTGTCAATCAGCCCCAGCATTTT.

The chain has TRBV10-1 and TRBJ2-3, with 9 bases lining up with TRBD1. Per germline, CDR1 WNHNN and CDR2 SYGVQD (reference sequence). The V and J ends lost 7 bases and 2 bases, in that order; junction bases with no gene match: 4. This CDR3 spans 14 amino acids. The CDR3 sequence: CASNHRGLTDTQYF. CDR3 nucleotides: TGCGCCAGCAACCACAGGGGGCTCACAGATACGCAGTATTTT.

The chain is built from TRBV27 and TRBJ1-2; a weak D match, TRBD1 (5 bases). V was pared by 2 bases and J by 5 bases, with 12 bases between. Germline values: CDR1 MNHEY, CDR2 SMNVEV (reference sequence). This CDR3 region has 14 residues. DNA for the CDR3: TGTGCCAGCAGTTTAGCCAGGGCTGGTTATGGCTACACCTTC. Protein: CASSLARAGYGYTF.